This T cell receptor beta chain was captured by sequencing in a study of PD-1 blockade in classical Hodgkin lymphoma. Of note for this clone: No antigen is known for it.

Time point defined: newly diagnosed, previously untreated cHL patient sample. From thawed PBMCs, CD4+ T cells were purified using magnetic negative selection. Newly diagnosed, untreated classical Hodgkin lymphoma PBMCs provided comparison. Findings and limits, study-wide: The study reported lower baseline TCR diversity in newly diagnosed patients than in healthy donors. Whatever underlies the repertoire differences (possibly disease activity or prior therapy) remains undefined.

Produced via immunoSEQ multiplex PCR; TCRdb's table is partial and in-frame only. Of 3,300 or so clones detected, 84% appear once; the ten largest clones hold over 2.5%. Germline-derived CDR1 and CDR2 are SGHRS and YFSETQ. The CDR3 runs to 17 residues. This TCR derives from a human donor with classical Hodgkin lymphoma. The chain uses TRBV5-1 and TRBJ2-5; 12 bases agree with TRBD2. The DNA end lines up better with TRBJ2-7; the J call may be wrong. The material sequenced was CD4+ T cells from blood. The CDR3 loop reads CASSPGLAGTHSYEQYF. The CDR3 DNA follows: TGCGCCAGCAGTCCCGGACTAGCGGGGACCCACTCCTACGAGCAGTACTTC.